The rows below give T cell receptor beta chains drawn from one sample of a study of human T cells and chemical hapten exposure. TCRdb used MiXCR to reprocess the RACE reads, holding one entry per CDR3 protein. Among 89,000 or so distinct CDR3 sequences listed, about 9% were seen once. Sequencing was performed on whole blood, taken in connection with sensitization to the hapten diphenylcyclopropenone (DPC). Receptor source: a man aged 40-55 years with alopecia areata. Some clones in this sample may be carry-over from other donors' samples. CDR3s leave out the opening cysteine and the closing phenylalanine or tryptophan. Rows may omit the clone size; those that give it use once, few, many or a size class.

CDR3 protein	V gene	clone size	J gene
SARNAVPSTDTQY	TRBV20-1	many	TRBJ2-3
ASSWTGPPLH	TRBV12-3/TRBV12-4	few	TRBJ1-6
ASSQVSREGVDTQY	TRBV3-1	.	TRBJ2-3
AISESLGQAINQPQH	TRBV10-3	many	TRBJ1-5
ASSPPADGRETQY	TRBV5-4	.	TRBJ2-5
ASSTGGTYEQF	TRBV9	few	TRBJ2-1
ASSLVPGTYEQY	TRBV27	.	TRBJ2-7
SAREAGGSGNEKLF	TRBV20-1	few	TRBJ1-4
ASRHGQGSYNSPLH	TRBV7-9	few	TRBJ1-6
ASSYAWTSGRPYEQY	TRBV6-5	few	TRBJ2-7
ASSYVGTDTQY	TRBV6-5	many	TRBJ2-3
ASSEAWQNTEAF	TRBV2	many	TRBJ1-1
ASSQEGESNSPLH	TRBV4-2	many	TRBJ1-6
ASSLLAGAYNEQF	TRBV12-3/TRBV12-4	.	TRBJ2-1
ASSPLSSGSQDEQY	TRBV18	.	TRBJ2-7
ASSPSAGQETQY	TRBV6-2/TRBV6-3	.	TRBJ2-5
ASSPGQVFGDEKLF	TRBV5-1	many	TRBJ1-4
AISESTGGENTEAF	TRBV10-3	many	TRBJ1-1
ASSYSSTGNTEAF	TRBV6-6	few	TRBJ1-1
SVRSSGGVTDTQY	TRBV29-1	few	TRBJ2-3
ASSPEPATSTDTQY	TRBV18	.	TRBJ2-3
ASTGAGQGVETQY	TRBV28	once	TRBJ2-5
ASRPDRGGEKLF	TRBV19	.	TRBJ1-4
ASSSRLANEQF	TRBV13	many	TRBJ2-1
ASSTPGTSGNTQY	TRBV25-1	.	TRBJ2-3
AWSTGTGGNIQY	TRBV30	.	TRBJ2-4
ASSPATGRTDTQY	TRBV7-2	few	TRBJ2-3
ASSPGTGGGEKLF	TRBV9	many	TRBJ1-4
AISVSTSGSTDTQY	TRBV10-3	many	TRBJ2-3
ASRRLEAGLTDTQY	TRBV7-9	many	TRBJ2-3
ASSVGTSGRAWTDTQY	TRBV9	few	TRBJ2-3
ASSFNLGTGELF	TRBV27	few	TRBJ2-2
ASSIRGQGAEAF	TRBV19	.	TRBJ1-1
ASSGTLRSTDTQY	TRBV28	few	TRBJ2-3
SARDGARPDTQY	TRBV20-1	few	TRBJ2-3
ASSLDLGENTQY	TRBV5-4	.	TRBJ2-3
ASLGGGDTQY	TRBV6-5	many	TRBJ2-3
ASSHGQGQSEQY	TRBV7-2	.	TRBJ2-7
ATSREETQY	TRBV15	many	TRBJ2-5
ASSPPETLPLSDTQY	TRBV18	few	TRBJ2-3
AIGAGPYSNYEQY	TRBV10-3	many	TRBJ2-7
ASSLNIGRNTEAF	TRBV13	many	TRBJ1-1
ASSVGDLGYEKLF	TRBV9	many	TRBJ1-4
ASRGRPLGYGYT	TRBV6-5	few	TRBJ1-2
ASSYSGTGMNTEAF	TRBV6-9	.	TRBJ1-1